The entry that follows covers one T cell receptor beta chain sequence. The data are from a study of control samples from healthy donors and cancer patients. Assay used: immunoSEQ multiplex PCR; TCRdb lists only in-frame clones, some missing. The sample contains around 130,000 clones, approximately 88% of which appear only once. Deletions cut 5 bases from V and 0 bases from J, with 6 bases between. This CDR3 spans 13 amino acids. Germline CDR1 SGHAT, CDR2 FQNNGV. The TCR sequence derives from a man aged 45-65 years in good health. This rearrangement joins TRBV11-2 to TRBJ2-3; the D is unclear. Sequenced sample: blood. The CDR3 DNA reads TGTGCCAGCAGCCTCGCTAGCACAGATACGCAGTATTTT. Protein product: CASSLASTDTQYF.